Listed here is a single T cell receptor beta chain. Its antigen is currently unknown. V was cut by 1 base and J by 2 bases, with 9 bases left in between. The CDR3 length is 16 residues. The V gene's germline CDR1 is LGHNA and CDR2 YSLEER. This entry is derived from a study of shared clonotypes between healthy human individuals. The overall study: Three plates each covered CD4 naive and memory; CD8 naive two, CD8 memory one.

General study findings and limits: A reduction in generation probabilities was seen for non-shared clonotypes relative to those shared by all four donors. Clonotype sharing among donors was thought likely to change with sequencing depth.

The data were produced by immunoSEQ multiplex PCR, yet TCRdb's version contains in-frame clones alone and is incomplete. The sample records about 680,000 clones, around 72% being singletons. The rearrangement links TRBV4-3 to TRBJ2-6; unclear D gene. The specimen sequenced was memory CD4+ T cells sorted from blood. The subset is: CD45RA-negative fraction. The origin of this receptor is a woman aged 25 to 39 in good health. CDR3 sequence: CASSQGSHAGANVLTF. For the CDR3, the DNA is TGCGCCAGCAGCCAAGGGTCGCATGCTGGGGCCAACGTCCTGACTTTC.